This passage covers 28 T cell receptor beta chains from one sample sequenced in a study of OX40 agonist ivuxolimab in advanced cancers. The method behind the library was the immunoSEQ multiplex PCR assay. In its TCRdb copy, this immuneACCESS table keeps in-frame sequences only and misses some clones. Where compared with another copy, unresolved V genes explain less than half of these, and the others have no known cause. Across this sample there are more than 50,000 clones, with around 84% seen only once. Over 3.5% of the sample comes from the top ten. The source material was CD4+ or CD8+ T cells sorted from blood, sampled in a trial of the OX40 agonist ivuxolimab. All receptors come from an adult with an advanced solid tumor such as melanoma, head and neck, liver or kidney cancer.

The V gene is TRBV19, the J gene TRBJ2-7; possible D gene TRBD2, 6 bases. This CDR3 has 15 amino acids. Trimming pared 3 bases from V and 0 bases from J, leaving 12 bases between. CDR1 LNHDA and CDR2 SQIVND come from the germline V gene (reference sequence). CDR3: CASSIGPAGSYEQYF. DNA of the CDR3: TGTGCCAGTAGTATTGGTCCAGCGGGCTCCTACGAGCAGTACTTC.

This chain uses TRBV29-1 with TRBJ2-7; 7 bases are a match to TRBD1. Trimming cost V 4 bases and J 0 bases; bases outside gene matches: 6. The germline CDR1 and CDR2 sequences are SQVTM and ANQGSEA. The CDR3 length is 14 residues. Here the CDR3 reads CSVVYRGSSYEQYF. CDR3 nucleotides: TGCAGCGTTGTCTACAGGGGTAGCTCCTACGAGCAGTACTTC.

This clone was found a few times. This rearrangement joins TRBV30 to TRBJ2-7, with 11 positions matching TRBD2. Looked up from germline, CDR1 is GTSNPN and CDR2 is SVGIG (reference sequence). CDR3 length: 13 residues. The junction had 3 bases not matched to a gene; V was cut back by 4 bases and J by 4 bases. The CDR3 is CAWNSGRAYEQYF. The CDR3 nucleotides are TGTGCCTGGAATAGCGGGAGGGCTTACGAGCAGTACTTC.

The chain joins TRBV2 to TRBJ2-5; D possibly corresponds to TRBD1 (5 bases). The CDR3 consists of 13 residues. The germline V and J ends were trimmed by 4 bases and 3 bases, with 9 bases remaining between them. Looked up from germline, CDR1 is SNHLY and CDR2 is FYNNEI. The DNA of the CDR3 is TGTGCCAGCAGTGTCGACAGAAAAGAGACCCAGTACTTC. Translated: CASSVDRKETQYF.

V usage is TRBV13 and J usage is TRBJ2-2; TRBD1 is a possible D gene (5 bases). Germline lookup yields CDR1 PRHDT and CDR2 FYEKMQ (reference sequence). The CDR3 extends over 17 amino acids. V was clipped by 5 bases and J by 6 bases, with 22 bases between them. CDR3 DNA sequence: TGTGCCAGCAGCGGAAGGGCAGGGTCTCATTGGGCCGGGGAGCTGTTTTTT. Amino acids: CASSGRAGSHWAGELFF. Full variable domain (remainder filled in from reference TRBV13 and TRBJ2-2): AAGVIQSPRHLIKEKRETATLKCYPIPRHDTVYWYQQGPGQDPQFLISFYEKMQSDKGSIPDRFSAQQFSDYHSELNMSSLELGDSALYFCASSGRAGSHWAGELFFGEGSRLTVL.

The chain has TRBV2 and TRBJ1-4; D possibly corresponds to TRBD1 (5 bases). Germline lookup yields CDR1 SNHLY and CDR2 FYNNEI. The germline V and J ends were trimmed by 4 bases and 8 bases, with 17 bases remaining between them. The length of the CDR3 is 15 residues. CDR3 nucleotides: TGTGCCAGCAGTGCTACCGGGACCCTATACGAAAAACTGTTTTTT. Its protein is CASSATGTLYEKLFF.

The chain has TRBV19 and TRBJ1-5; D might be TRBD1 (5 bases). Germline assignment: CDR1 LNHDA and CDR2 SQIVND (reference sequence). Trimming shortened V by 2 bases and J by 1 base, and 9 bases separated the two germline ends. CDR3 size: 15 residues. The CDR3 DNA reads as TGTGCCAGTAGTATACAGGGTCCGAGCAATCAGCCCCAGCATTTT. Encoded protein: CASSIQGPSNQPQHF.

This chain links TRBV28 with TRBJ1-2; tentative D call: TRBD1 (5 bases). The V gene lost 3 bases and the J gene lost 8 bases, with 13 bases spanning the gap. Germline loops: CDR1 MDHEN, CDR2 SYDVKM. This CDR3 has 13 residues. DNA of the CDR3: TGTGCCAGCAGTTTTGGGTGGGGCGGGGGCTACACCTTC. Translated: CASSFGWGGGYTF.

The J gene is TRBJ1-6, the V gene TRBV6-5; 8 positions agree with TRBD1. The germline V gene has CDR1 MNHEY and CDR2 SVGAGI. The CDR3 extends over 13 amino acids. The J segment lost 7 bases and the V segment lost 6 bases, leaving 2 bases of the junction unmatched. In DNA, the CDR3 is TGTGCCAGCAGGGCAGGGGGCAATTCACCCCTCCACTTT. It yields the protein CASRAGGNSPLHF.

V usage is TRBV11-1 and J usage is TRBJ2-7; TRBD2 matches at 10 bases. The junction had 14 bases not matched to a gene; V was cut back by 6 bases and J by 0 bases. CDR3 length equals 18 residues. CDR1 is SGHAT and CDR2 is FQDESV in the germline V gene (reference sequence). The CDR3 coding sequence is TGTGCCAGCAGTGTGGCCCTAGCGGGAGAGATTTTCTCCTACGAGCAGTACTTC. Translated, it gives CASSVALAGEIFSYEQYF.

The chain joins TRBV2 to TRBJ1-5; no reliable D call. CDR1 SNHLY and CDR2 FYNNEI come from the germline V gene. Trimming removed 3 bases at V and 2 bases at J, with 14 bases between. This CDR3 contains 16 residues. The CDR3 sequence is CASSDALPPGNQPQHF. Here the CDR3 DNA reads TGTGCCAGCAGTGATGCTTTGCCTCCGGGCAATCAGCCCCAGCATTTT.

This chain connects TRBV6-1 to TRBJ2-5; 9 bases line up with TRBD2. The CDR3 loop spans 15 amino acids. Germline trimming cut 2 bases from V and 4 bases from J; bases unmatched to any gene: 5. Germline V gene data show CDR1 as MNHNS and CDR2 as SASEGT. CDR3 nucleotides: TGTGCCAGCAGTGAAAGAAGCGGGGGGTTAGAGACCCAGTACTTC. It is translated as CASSERSGGLETQYF.

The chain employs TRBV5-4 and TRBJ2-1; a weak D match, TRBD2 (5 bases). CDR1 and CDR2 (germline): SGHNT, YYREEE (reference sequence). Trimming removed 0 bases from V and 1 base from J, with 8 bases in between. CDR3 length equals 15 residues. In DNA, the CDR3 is TGTGCCAGCAGCTTGGGTGGGAGATCCTACAATGAGCAGTTCTTC. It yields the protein CASSLGGRSYNEQFF.

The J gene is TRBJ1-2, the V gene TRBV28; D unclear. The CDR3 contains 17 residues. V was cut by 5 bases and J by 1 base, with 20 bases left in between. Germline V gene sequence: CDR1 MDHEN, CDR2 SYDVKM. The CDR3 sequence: CASSLSGIYLSNYGYTF. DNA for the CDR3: TGTGCCAGCAGTCTGTCGGGGATCTACCTTAGTAACTATGGCTACACCTTC.

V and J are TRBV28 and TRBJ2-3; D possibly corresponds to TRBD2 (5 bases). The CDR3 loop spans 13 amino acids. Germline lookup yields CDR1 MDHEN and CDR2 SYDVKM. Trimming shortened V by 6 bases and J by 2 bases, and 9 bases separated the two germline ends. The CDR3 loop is CASRDSYTDTQYF. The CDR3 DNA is TGTGCCAGCAGGGACTCCTACACAGATACGCAGTATTTT.

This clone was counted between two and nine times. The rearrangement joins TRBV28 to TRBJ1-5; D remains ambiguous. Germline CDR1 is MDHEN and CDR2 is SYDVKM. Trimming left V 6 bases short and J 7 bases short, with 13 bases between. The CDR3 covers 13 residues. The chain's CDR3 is CASSAPAPQPQHF. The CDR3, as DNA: TGTGCCAGCAGCGCCCCGGCGCCCCAGCCCCAGCATTTT. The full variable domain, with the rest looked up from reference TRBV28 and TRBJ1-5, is DVKVTQSSRYLVKRTGEKVFLECVQDMDHENMFWYRQDPGLGLRLIYFSYDVKMKEKGDIPEGYSVSREKKERFSLILESASTNQTSMYLCASSAPAPQPQHFGDGTRLSIL.

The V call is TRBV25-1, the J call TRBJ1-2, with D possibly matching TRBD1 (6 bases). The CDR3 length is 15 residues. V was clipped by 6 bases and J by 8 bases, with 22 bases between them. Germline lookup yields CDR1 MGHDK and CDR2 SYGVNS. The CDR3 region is CASRSQDGQGKGYTF. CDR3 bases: TGTGCCAGCAGATCCCAGGATGGGCAGGGGAAGGGCTACACCTTC.

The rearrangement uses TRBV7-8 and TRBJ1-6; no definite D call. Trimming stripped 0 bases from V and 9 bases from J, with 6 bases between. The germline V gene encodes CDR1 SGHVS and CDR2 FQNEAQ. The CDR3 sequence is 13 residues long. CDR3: CASSLAPGSPLHF. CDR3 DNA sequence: TGTGCCAGCAGCTTAGCGCCCGGTTCACCCCTCCACTTT.

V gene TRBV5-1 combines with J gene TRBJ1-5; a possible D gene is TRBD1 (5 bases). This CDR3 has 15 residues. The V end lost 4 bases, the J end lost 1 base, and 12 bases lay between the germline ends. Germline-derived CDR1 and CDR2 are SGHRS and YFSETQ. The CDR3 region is CASSPNGASNQPQHF. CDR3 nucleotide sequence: TGCGCCAGCAGCCCCAACGGGGCAAGCAATCAGCCCCAGCATTTT.

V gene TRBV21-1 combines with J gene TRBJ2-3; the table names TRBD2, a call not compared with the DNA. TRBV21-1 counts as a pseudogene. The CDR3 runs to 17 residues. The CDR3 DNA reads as TGTGCCAGCAGCAAAGGGGTAGCGGGTAATAGCACAGATACGCAGTATTTT. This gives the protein CASSKGVAGNSTDTQYF.

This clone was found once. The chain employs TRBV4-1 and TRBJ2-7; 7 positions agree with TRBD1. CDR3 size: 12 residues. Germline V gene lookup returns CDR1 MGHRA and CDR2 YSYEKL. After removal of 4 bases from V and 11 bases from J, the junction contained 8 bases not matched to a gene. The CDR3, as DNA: TGCGCCAGCAGCCGACCAGGGACAGCGAAGTACTTC. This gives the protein CASSRPGTAKYF.

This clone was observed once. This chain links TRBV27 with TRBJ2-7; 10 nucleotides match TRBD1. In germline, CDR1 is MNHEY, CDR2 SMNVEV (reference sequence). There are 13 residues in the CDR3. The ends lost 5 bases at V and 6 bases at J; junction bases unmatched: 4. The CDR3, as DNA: TGTGCCAGCAGTCTGGGACAGGGGAGCGAGCAGTACTTC. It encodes CASSLGQGSEQYF.

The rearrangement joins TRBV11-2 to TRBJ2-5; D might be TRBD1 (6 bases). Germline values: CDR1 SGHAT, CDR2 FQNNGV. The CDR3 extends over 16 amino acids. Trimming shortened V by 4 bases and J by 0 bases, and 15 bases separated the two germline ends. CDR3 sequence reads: CASSSSGTPYQETQYF. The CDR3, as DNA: TGTGCCAGCAGCTCCTCAGGGACACCGTACCAAGAGACCCAGTACTTC.

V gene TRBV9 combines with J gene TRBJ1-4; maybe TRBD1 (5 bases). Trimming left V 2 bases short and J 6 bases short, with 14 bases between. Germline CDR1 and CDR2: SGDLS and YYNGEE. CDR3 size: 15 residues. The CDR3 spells CASSVGVVRDEKLFF. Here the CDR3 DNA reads TGTGCCAGCAGCGTCGGTGTCGTCAGGGATGAAAAACTGTTTTTT.

The CDR3 is CASSLGTAYANYGYTF. CDR3 DNA: TGTGCCAGCAGCCTCGGGACAGCCTATGCTAACTATGGCTACACCTTC. The J gene is TRBJ1-2, the V gene TRBV7-8; 7 bases fit TRBD1. V was pared by 5 bases and J by 0 bases, with 9 bases of the junction left unmatched. CDR3 size: 16 residues. The germline CDR1 and CDR2 sequences are SGHVS and FQNEAQ.

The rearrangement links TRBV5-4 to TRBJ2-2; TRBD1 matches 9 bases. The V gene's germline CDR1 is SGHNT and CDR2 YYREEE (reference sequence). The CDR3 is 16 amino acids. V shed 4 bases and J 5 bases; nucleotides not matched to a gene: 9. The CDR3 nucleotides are TGTGCCAGCAGCCGGGGACAGGGCTCGAGGACCGGGGAGCTGTTTTTT. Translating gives CASSRGQGSRTGELFF.

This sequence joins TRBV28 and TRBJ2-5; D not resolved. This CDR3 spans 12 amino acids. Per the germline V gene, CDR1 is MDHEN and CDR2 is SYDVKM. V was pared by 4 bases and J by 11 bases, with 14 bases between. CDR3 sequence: CASSSPSSVQYF. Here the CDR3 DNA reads TGTGCCAGCAGTTCCCCGAGTTCGGTGCAGTACTTC.

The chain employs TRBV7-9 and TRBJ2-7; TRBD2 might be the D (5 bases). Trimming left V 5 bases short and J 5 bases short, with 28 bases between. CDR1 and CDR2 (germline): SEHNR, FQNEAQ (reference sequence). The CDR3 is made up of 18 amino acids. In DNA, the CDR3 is TGTGCCAGCAGCCTGCCGAGGCTGGCTGGGCTAGCCGACCACGAGCAGTACTTC. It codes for CASSLPRLAGLADHEQYF.